This passage covers 24 T cell receptor beta chains from one sample sequenced in a study of T cells in Graves' hyperthyroidism and ophthalmopathy. Researchers took RNA transcripts and amplified the TCR beta CDR3 regions from them. The HTBI set primed first-round TCR CDR3 RT-PCR. TCRdb recomputed calls from the multiplex PCR reads with MiXCR, one row per CDR3 protein. The data show around 600,000 distinct CDR3 sequences, approximately 14% seen once. Sequencing was done on a sample of blood. These receptors were taken from a woman aged 45-60 years with Graves' ophthalmopathy.

This clonotype has a count of ten or more. The chain uses TRBV7-9 and TRBJ2-1; maybe TRBD2 (6 bases). The CDR3 is made up of 15 amino acids. Germline lookup yields CDR1 SEHNR and CDR2 FQNEAQ (reference sequence). The V gene lost 2 bases and the J gene lost 3 bases, with 11 bases spanning the gap. The CDR3 DNA is TGTGCCAGCAGCTTACCGGGAGCAGTCTACAATGAGCAGTTCTTC. Translation: CASSLPGAVYNEQFF.

The CDR3 loop is CSATNSEISYEQYF. The CDR3 DNA sequence: TGCAGTGCTACGAATAGCGAAATTTCTTACGAGCAGTACTTC. The chain links TRBV20-1 to TRBJ2-7, with D perhaps TRBD2 (5 bases). Germline CDR1 DFQATT, CDR2 SNEGSKA (reference sequence). V dropped 4 bases and J dropped 4 bases, with 17 bases sitting between them. The CDR3 sequence is 14 residues long.

This clonotype came up once. One junction end does not reproduce the germline sequence, and a read error may be involved. The V and J genes are TRBV11-2 and TRBJ2-6; D is uncertain. The CDR3 runs to 16 residues. Germline CDR1 SGHAT, CDR2 FQNNGV. CDR3 coding DNA: TGCGCCAGCAGCCAAGATGGATTCCCTGGGGCCAACGTCCTGACTTTC. It codes for CASSQDGFPGANVLTF.

The rearrangement uses TRBV4-1 and TRBJ1-1; D perhaps matches TRBD1 (6 bases). The length of the CDR3 is 15 residues. Looked up from germline, CDR1 is MGHRA and CDR2 is YSYEKL. V lost 6 bases to trimming and J lost 5 bases, with 19 bases between them. DNA of the CDR3: TGCGCCAGCAGAGACCAACAGGGAGCGGGGACTGAAGCTTTCTTT. It yields the protein CASRDQQGAGTEAFF.

This clonotype appeared a few times. The chain employs TRBV5-6 and TRBJ1-6, with TRBD1 matching 12 bases. CDR3 length equals 18 residues. V lost 4 bases to trimming and J lost 8 bases; unmatched junction nucleotides: 13. Germline V gene sequence: CDR1 SGHDT, CDR2 YYEEEE. CDR3 bases: TGTGCCAGCAGCAACCGGGACAGGGGGCGGTTTGGGTATTCACCCCTCCACTTT. It encodes CASSNRDRGRFGYSPLHF.

In this sample, this clonotype turned up a few times. This chain uses TRBV19 with TRBJ2-5; D is unclear. The V and J ends lost 3 bases and 1 base respectively, with 9 bases between them. CDR3 length: 14 residues. CDR1 is LNHDA and CDR2 is SQIVND in the germline V gene (reference sequence). The CDR3, as DNA: TGTGCCAGTAGTATCGGGTACAGCCAAGAGACCCAGTACTTC. This sequence encodes CASSIGYSQETQYF. The full variable domain, with the rest looked up from reference TRBV19 and TRBJ2-5, is DGGITQSPKYLFRKEGQNVTLSCEQNLNHDAMYWYRQDPGQGLRLIYYSQIVNDFQKGDIAEGYSVSREKKESFPLTVTSAQKNPTAFYLCASSIGYSQETQYFGPGTRLLVL.

This clonotype was counted ten times or more. The rearrangement uses TRBV24-1 and TRBJ2-2, with 9 bases identical to TRBD2. CDR1 and CDR2 from the germline V gene are KGHDR and SFDVKD. This CDR3 has 14 amino acids. The trim removed 4 bases at V and 6 bases at J, leaving 2 bases unmatched. CDR3 sequence: CATSERTSAGELFF. The CDR3 DNA sequence: TGTGCCACCAGTGAAAGGACTAGCGCCGGGGAGCTGTTTTTT.

This clonotype has a handful of counts. The rearrangement uses TRBV24-1 and TRBJ2-7, with D possibly being TRBD1 (5 bases). CDR3 length: 14 residues. Trimming shortened V by 4 bases and J by 2 bases, and 11 bases separated the two germline ends. Germline V gene lookup returns CDR1 KGHDR and CDR2 SFDVKD. The chain's CDR3 is CATSDPDRPYEQYF. The CDR3 DNA sequence: TGTGCCACCAGTGACCCCGACAGACCCTACGAGCAGTACTTC.

V gene TRBV6-1 combines with J gene TRBJ2-3; D is uncertain. Germline CDR1 and CDR2: MNHNS and SASEGT. Trimming left V 7 bases short and J 0 bases short, with 11 bases between. This CDR3 comprises 14 residues. The CDR3 region is CASTLGPSTDTQYF. The CDR3 DNA sequence: TGTGCCAGCACGCTAGGACCTAGCACAGATACGCAGTATTTT.

There are many counts of this clonotype. The J gene is TRBJ2-5, the V gene TRBV7-3, with 7 positions matching TRBD1. This CDR3 is built from 14 residues. Per germline, CDR1 SGHTA and CDR2 FQGTGA. Unmatched junction bases numbered 7, after V lost 5 bases and J lost 4 bases. The CDR3, as DNA: TGTGCCAGCAGCCGAGACAGGGTTGGAGAGACCCAGTACTTC. It yields the protein CASSRDRVGETQYF.

Points on this clonotype: Just one base apart from a much larger clone, this may be a read error. The chain joins TRBV15 to TRBJ2-3; 13 bases are a match to TRBD2. CDR1 and CDR2 from the germline V gene are LNHNV and YYDKDF (reference sequence). The CDR3 has 17 amino acids. In nucleotides, the CDR3 is TGTGCCACCAGAGGGGGGACTAGCGGGACCATAGCAGATATGCAGTATTTT. Protein product: CATRGGTSGTIADMQYF.

The count of this clonotype is one. The gene calls are TRBV28 and TRBJ1-2; 9 bases align to TRBD1. Germline assignment: CDR1 MDHEN and CDR2 SYDVKM. The CDR3 sequence is 14 residues long. Germline trimming cut 7 bases from V and 8 bases from J; bases unmatched to any gene: 11. DNA for the CDR3: TGTGCCAGCATGTCGGGACAGGGTTCCTCCGGCTACACCTTC. Translation: CASMSGQGSSGYTF.

The table lists this clonotype with many counts. The chain uses TRBV24-1 and TRBJ2-3, with 7 bases matching TRBD1. This CDR3 region has 17 residues. Germline trimming cut 4 bases from V and 0 bases from J; bases unmatched to any gene: 9. Germline V gene data show CDR1 as KGHDR and CDR2 as SFDVKD. The CDR3 here is CATSEPRQGYSTDTQYF. CDR3 DNA: TGTGCCACCAGTGAGCCTAGACAGGGTTATAGCACAGATACGCAGTATTTT.

This clonotype was detected a few times. This chain's CDR3 is CASTAGLAAYEQYF. The CDR3 nucleotides are TGTGCCAGCACCGCCGGACTAGCTGCCTACGAGCAGTACTTC. This rearrangement joins TRBV6-1 to TRBJ2-7; 8 bases line up with TRBD2. The CDR3 extends over 14 amino acids. With V trimmed by 7 bases and J by 2 bases, 7 bases remained unmatched. CDR1 and CDR2 (germline): MNHNS, SASEGT.

This clonotype was found once. The CDR3 DNA is TGCAGCGTTCCCGGACTAGCGGGAGCTCTCTCCTACAATGAGCAGTTCTTC. This translates into CSVPGLAGALSYNEQFF. This chain joins TRBV29-1 and TRBJ2-1; 13 bases line up with TRBD2. This CDR3 is built from 17 residues. J lost 0 bases, V lost 5 bases, and 7 bases had no gene match. Germline CDR1 SQVTM, CDR2 ANQGSEA.

This clonotype was detected ten times or more. The chain couples TRBV3-1 to TRBJ1-1; D is unclear. The CDR3 contains 13 residues. The germline V gene encodes CDR1 LGHDT and CDR2 YNNKEL (reference sequence). V was trimmed by 2 bases and J by 4 bases, leaving 8 bases between them. CDR3 residues: CASSQPRGTEAFF. Here the CDR3 DNA reads TGTGCCAGCAGCCAACCCCGGGGCACTGAAGCTTTCTTT.

This clonotype was observed a few times. The chain uses TRBV29-1 and TRBJ2-3; D ambiguous. The CDR3 contains 12 residues. V shed 4 bases and J shed 2 bases, with 7 bases lying between them. Germline V CDR1 and CDR2: SQVTM, ANQGSEA. This chain's CDR3 is CSVGENTDTQYF. CDR3 bases: TGCAGCGTTGGAGAGAACACAGATACGCAGTATTTT.

J is TRBJ2-2 and V is TRBV6-1, with TRBD2 identical over 10 bases. The CDR3 is made up of 16 amino acids. Germline V lookup: CDR1 MNHNS, CDR2 SASEGT. Unmatched junction bases numbered 6, after V lost 5 bases and J lost 3 bases. The DNA for the CDR3 is TGTGCCAGCAGTCCAGGACTAGCGGTTTACACCGGGGAGCTGTTTTTT. Encoded protein: CASSPGLAVYTGELFF.

This sequence joins TRBV19 and TRBJ2-7; D uncertain. With 1 base removed from V and 4 bases from J, the gap between germline ends came to 5 bases. Looked up from germline, CDR1 is LNHDA and CDR2 is SQIVND (reference sequence). The CDR3 loop spans 12 amino acids. This CDR3 reads CASSIADYEQYF. In DNA, the CDR3 is TGTGCCAGTAGTATAGCGGATTACGAGCAGTACTTC.

This clonotype was observed many times. CDR3 bases: TGTGCCAGCAGCTTAGAGCCAGGGGGGGACACTGAAGCTTTCTTT. Translation: CASSLEPGGDTEAFF. The chain carries TRBV11-1 and TRBJ1-1, with 7 nucleotides matching TRBD1. The CDR3 length is 15 residues. The germline CDR1 and CDR2 sequences are SGHAT and FQDESV (reference sequence). V was clipped by 1 base and J by 3 bases; unmatched bases: 5.

This chain connects TRBV6-1 to TRBJ2-1; TRBD1 might be the D (5 bases). Germline V gene data show CDR1 as MNHNS and CDR2 as SASEGT. CDR3 length: 15 amino acids. Deletions cut 5 bases from V and 3 bases from J, with 14 bases between. The CDR3 DNA is TGTGCCAGCAGTCCCCTGCAGGGCCGCTACAATGAGCAGTTCTTC. Translating it yields CASSPLQGRYNEQFF.

This clonotype was seen at least ten times. The chain links TRBV6-1 to TRBJ1-1, with D perhaps TRBD1 (5 bases). Germline assignment: CDR1 MNHNS and CDR2 SASEGT. V was pared by 7 bases and J by 1 base, with 16 bases between. The CDR3 spans 15 residues. The CDR3 loop is CASTYGGARNTEAFF. DNA of the CDR3: TGTGCCAGCACCTACGGAGGGGCGCGGAACACTGAAGCTTTCTTT.

This clonotype was counted ten times or more. The chain joins TRBV6-5 to TRBJ1-3; 11 nucleotides align to TRBD1. CDR1 and CDR2 (germline): MNHEY, SVGAGI. Unmatched junction bases numbered 5, after V lost 0 bases and J lost 4 bases. The CDR3 contains 17 residues. CDR3 in amino acids: CASSYSGQGAEGNTIYF. In nucleotides, the CDR3 is TGTGCCAGCAGTTACTCCGGACAGGGGGCTGAAGGAAACACCATATATTTT.

The rearrangement uses TRBV2 and TRBJ1-3; D gene unclear. Trimming left V 2 bases short and J 0 bases short, with 8 bases between. The germline V gene has CDR1 SNHLY and CDR2 FYNNEI. There are 15 residues in the CDR3. The CDR3 here is CASSEMRGSGNTIYF. The CDR3 coding sequence is TGTGCCAGCAGTGAAATGCGAGGCTCTGGAAACACCATATATTTT. The variable domain in full, completed from reference TRBV2 and TRBJ1-3, reads EPEVTQTPSHQVTQMGQEVILRCVPISNHLYFYWYRQILGQKVEFLVSFYNNEISEKSEIFDDQFSVERPDGSNFTLKIRSTKLEDSAMYFCASSEMRGSGNTIYFGEGSWLTVV.